A selection of T cell receptor beta chains follows, all from one sample in a study of breast tumors, draining lymph nodes, adjacent tissues. TCRdb analysed the multiplex PCR reads with MiXCR anew, one entry per CDR3 protein. The profile covers under 150,000 distinct CDR3 sequences, with 20% appearing a single time and roughly 3.5% taken by the ten largest. Sequenced material: axillary lymph node tissue. Receptor source: a female donor with breast cancer. Some clones in this sample may be carry-over from other donors' samples. The CDR3 runs from the conserved cysteine through the conserved F or W. The D gene is left open where the match is weak. Rows give clone size only sometimes, using once, few, many, or a class for an expanded clone.

clone_size j_call v_call d_call cdr3_aa cdr3_nt
many TRBJ1-6 TRBV5-1 NA CASSLEWGNSPLHF TGCGCCAGCAGCTTGGAGTGGGGTAATTCACCCCTCCACTTT
many TRBJ1-6 TRBV5-1 NA CASSLGGWGSPLHF TGCGCCAGCAGCTTGGGCGGCTGGGGTTCACCCCTCCACTTT
many TRBJ1-6 TRBV5-8 NA CAYRARGALHF TGTGCCTACCGGGCAAGGGGGGCCCTCCACTTT
many TRBJ2-1 TRBV5-6 TRBD2 CASRMSGGAYNEQFF TGTGCCAGCAGGATGAGCGGGGGGGCCTACAATGAGCAGTTCTTC
many TRBJ2-7 TRBV7-3 TRBD2 CASSLTSGSYEQYF TGTGCCAGCAGCTTAACTAGCGGGAGCTACGAGCAGTACTTC
NA TRBJ2-2 TRBV6-5 NA CASRRPGGNTGELFF TGTGCCAGCAGGCGACCGGGGGGCAACACCGGGGAGCTGTTTTTT
many TRBJ2-1 TRBV9 TRBD2 CASSATGTRGTNEQFF TGTGCCAGCAGCGCTACGGGGACTAGAGGCACCAATGAGCAGTTCTTC
many TRBJ2-5 TRBV5-1 NA CASSPTGSHQETQYF TGCGCCAGCAGTCCCACGGGCAGTCACCAAGAGACCCAGTACTTC
many TRBJ2-2 TRBV5-1 NA CASSSGDVGELFF TGCGCCAGCAGTTCTGGGGATGTCGGGGAGCTGTTTTTT
many TRBJ2-3 TRBV9 TRBD1 CASSPRTGSTDTQYF TGTGCCAGCAGCCCCCGGACAGGTAGCACAGATACGCAGTATTTT
many TRBJ2-1 TRBV7-9 NA CASSLPSGPNEQFF TGTGCCAGCAGCCTCCCCTCCGGGCCCAATGAGCAGTTCTTC
many TRBJ1-2 TRBV5-1 TRBD1 CASSPRDSDYGYTF TGCGCCAGCAGCCCGAGGGACAGCGACTATGGCTACACCTTC
few TRBJ2-2 TRBV28 TRBD2 CASSLGGVTGELFF TGTGCCAGCTCCTTGGGGGGGGTAACCGGGGAGCTGTTTTTT
NA TRBJ2-3 TRBV4-2 TRBD2 CASSQETSGGTDRQYF TGTGCCAGCAGCCAGGAAACTAGCGGGGGGACAGATAGGCAGTATTTT
many TRBJ2-7 TRBV15 TRBD1 CATSRSSTGGFYEQYF TGTGCCACCAGCAGATCATCGACAGGGGGCTTCTACGAGCAGTACTTC
NA TRBJ1-2 TRBV18 TRBD1 CASSNSGQEDVYGSTF TGTGCCAGCTCAAACTCGGGACAGGAGGATGTCTATGGCTCCACCTTC
many TRBJ2-3 TRBV4-1 NA CASSHAGVGTDTQYF TGCGCCAGCAGCCACGCCGGGGTGGGCACAGATACGCAGTATTTT
few TRBJ2-5 TRBV3-1 NA CASSQDRTQYF TGTGCCAGCAGCCAAGACAGGACCCAGTACTTC
few TRBJ2-5 TRBV7-8 NA CASSSTGAIAERETQYF TGTGCCAGCAGCTCGACTGGGGCGATAGCTGAAAGAGAGACCCAGTACTTC
NA TRBJ2-3 TRBV27 TRBD2 CASSPTSGSADTQYF TGTGCCAGCAGTCCGACTAGCGGGAGCGCAGATACGCAGTATTTT
once TRBJ2-2 TRBV11-2 NA CASSLDLVGTRELFF TGTGCCAGCAGCTTAGATCTCGTGGGAACCAGGGAGCTGTTTTTT
many TRBJ2-1 TRBV11-2 NA CASSLFRGSSYNEQFF TGTGCCAGCAGCTTATTCCGGGGGAGCTCCTACAATGAGCAGTTCTTC
NA TRBJ2-1 TRBV27 NA CAGSFVRLIGRNEQFF TGTGCCGGCAGTTTTGTCAGACTCATAGGGAGGAATGAGCAGTTCTTC
many TRBJ1-4 TRBV11-2 NA CASSKGRVNEKLFF TGTGCCAGCAGTAAGGGAAGGGTGAATGAAAAACTGTTTTTT
many TRBJ1-2 TRBV19 TRBD1 CASSSPQGQTAGSTF TGTGCCAGTAGCAGTCCCCAGGGACAGACTGCCGGATCCACCTTC
many TRBJ1-2 TRBV20-1 TRBD1 CSARDPDRGYGYTF TGCAGTGCTAGAGATCCCGACAGGGGCTATGGCTACACCTTC
many TRBJ2-1 TRBV29-1 NA CSVEDRWQGGGNEQFF TGCAGCGTTGAAGATCGTTGGCAGGGAGGGGGCAATGAGCAGTTCTTC
many TRBJ1-5 TRBV19 TRBD1 CASSVNRGYQPQHF TGTGCCAGTAGTGTAAACAGGGGCTATCAGCCCCAGCATTTT
many TRBJ2-3 TRBV5-4 NA CASSLDRTTDTQYF TGTGCCAGCAGCTTGGACAGGACCACAGATACGCAGTATTTT
once TRBJ1-5 TRBV24-1 NA CATSDGLLPQYGARVNQPQHF TGTGCCACCAGTGACGGGCTTTTGCCCCAGTACGGGGCGAGGGTGAATCAGCCCCAGCACTTT
many TRBJ1-5 TRBV10-3 NA CAISRELTQGYQPQHF TGTGCCATCAGCCGGGAGCTCACCCAGGGATATCAGCCCCAGCATTTT
many TRBJ1-2 TRBV6-5 NA CASSYGQNYGYTF TGTGCCAGCAGTTACGGGCAGAACTATGGCTACACCTTC
NA TRBJ1-1 TRBV5-1 NA CASSLAWQAEAFF TGCGCCAGCAGCTTGGCCTGGCAAGCTGAAGCTTTCTTT
many TRBJ1-5 TRBV29-1 NA CSVSLDRKNQPQHF TGCAGCGTTAGTCTCGACCGAAAGAATCAGCCCCAGCATTTT
NA TRBJ2-1 TRBV3-1 NA CASSPGIGNNEQFF TGTGCCAGCAGCCCCGGGATAGGCAACAATGAGCAGTTCTTC
NA TRBJ2-1 TRBV4-1 NA CASSQEHGPWNYYNEQFF TGTGCCAGCAGCCAAGAACACGGGCCTTGGAACTATTACAATGAGCAGTTCTTC
many TRBJ1-4 TRBV7-8 NA CASSESTGLANEKLFF TGTGCCAGCAGCGAGAGTACAGGGCTGGCTAATGAAAAACTGTTTTTT
many TRBJ2-1 TRBV7-8 TRBD2 CASRPSGRAVNEQFF TGTGCCAGCAGACCTAGCGGGAGGGCAGTCAATGAGCAGTTCTTC
many TRBJ2-5 TRBV19 NA CASSRFDAKTQYF TGTGCCAGTAGTAGGTTTGACGCAAAGACCCAGTACTTC
NA TRBJ1-4 TRBV6-5 NA CASSYSSGLNEKLFF TGTGCCAGCAGTTACTCGAGTGGATTAAATGAAAAACTGTTTTTT
many TRBJ2-2 TRBV2 TRBD2 CASSNPGLAGLANTGELFF TGTGCCAGCAGTAACCCGGGACTAGCGGGCCTAGCGAACACCGGGGAGCTGTTTTTT
many TRBJ2-3 TRBV7-9 TRBD2 CASSSSSGGVLDTQYF TGTGCCAGCAGCTCCTCTAGCGGGGGGGTATTAGATACGCAGTATTTT
many TRBJ1-4 TRBV3-1 NA CASSQRGTNEKLFF TGTGCCAGCAGCCAGCGGGGAACTAATGAAAAACTGTTTTTT
many TRBJ1-5 TRBV5-6 TRBD1 CASSQDRGRNQPQHF TGTGCCAGCAGCCAAGACAGGGGGCGCAACCAGCCCCAGCATTTT
many TRBJ1-2 TRBV4-1 NA CASSQEGTSYTF TGCGCCAGCAGCCAAGAGGGTACAAGCTACACCTTC
many TRBJ2-2 TRBV2 NA CACTAQSRELFF TGTGCCTGCACAGCCCAGTCTAGGGAGCTGTTTTTT
many TRBJ2-7 TRBV10-2 TRBD2 CASSPAGGTYEQYF TGCGCCAGCAGTCCCGCGGGAGGTACCTACGAGCAGTACTTC
many TRBJ2-3 TRBV20-1 NA CSARASAGWGDTQYF TGCAGTGCTAGAGCCTCGGCAGGGTGGGGGGATACGCAGTATTTT
many TRBJ2-7 TRBV28 TRBD1 CASSSGQGIYEQYF TGTGCCAGCAGTTCCGGACAGGGGATCTACGAGCAGTACTTC
many TRBJ2-5 TRBV12-3/TRBV12-4 TRBD1 CASGDRGRGETQYF TGTGCCAGCGGGGACAGGGGGCGCGGAGAGACCCAGTACTTC
many TRBJ2-1 TRBV7-3 TRBD2 CASSTKGTSGVFNEQFF TGTGCCAGCAGCACCAAAGGGACTAGCGGGGTGTTCAATGAGCAGTTCTTC
once TRBJ2-2 TRBV19 NA CASSQGRNTGGLFF TGTGCCAGTTCACAGGGTAGAAACACCGGGGGGCTGTTTTTT
many TRBJ2-7 TRBV30 NA CAWSVTDKGEQYF TGTGCCTGGAGTGTAACGGATAAAGGGGAGCAGTACTTC
NA TRBJ2-5 TRBV5-1 NA CASSLEQGQETQYF TGCGCCAGCAGCTTGGAACAGGGCCAAGAGACCCAGTACTTC
many TRBJ2-1 TRBV20-1 TRBD2 CSARAQGTQREAYNEQFF TGCAGTGCTAGAGCCCAGGGAACCCAGCGGGAGGCATACAATGAGCAGTTCTTC
few TRBJ2-4 TRBV27 TRBD1 CASAYLKGQGKNIQYF TGTGCCAGCGCCTACCTCAAGGGACAGGGAAAAAACATTCAGTACTTC
many TRBJ2-1 TRBV10-1 NA CASSDGGGGRRQFF TGCGCCAGCAGTGATGGGGGGGGCGGGAGACGGCAGTTCTTC
many TRBJ2-1 TRBV29-1 TRBD1 CSVGQGMDEQFF TGCAGCGTGGGACAGGGGATGGATGAGCAGTTCTTC
many TRBJ2-2 TRBV19 NA CASSRFLQDTGELFF TGTGCCAGTAGTCGGTTTCTCCAAGACACCGGGGAGCTGTTTTTT